The sequence of this T cell receptor (beta chain) was determined in a study of Ad26.COV2.S vaccination and SARS-CoV-2 variants (dated by TCRdb to the early 2020s). Background on the whole study: Donors in the vaccine arm were drawn from COV1001, a phase I-IIa trial of Ad26.COV2.S in healthy adults that was multicentre, randomized, double-blind and placebo-controlled. Ad26.COV2.S was given intramuscularly at 5x10^10 or 1x10^11 viral particles, as a single shot or as two shots 56 days apart. TCRbeta repertoire sequencing was used to assess the specificity and breadth of SARS-CoV-2-reactive T cell receptors after Ad26.COV2.S vaccination. A total of around 32 samples were included in the TCR-sequenced set, comprising some 20 Ad26.COV2.S vaccine recipients, 5 placebo recipients and 8 SARS-CoV-2 convalescent individuals. Participants in the trial were split at random into five groups of five each, receiving low-dose or high-dose Ad26.COV2.S once or twice, or else placebo on both occasions. Throughout the experiments and outcome assessment, investigators stayed blinded to trial group allocation.

Concerning this clone itself: Its antigen target is currently unknown. Per-base quality was not reported, and no clone a single base away is much larger than it.

Study-wide findings and limitations: Higher spike-specific TCR breadth was observed in Ad26.COV2.S recipients than in placebo recipients (P = 0.0014). Non-spike TCR breadth was comparable between vaccine and placebo recipients, consistent with the vaccine containing only spike. After vaccination, substantial breadth of spike-specific CD8+ and CD4+ T cell responses was reported. The authors noted that total T cell responses may have been underestimated by the TCR breadth and depth analyses. The study was not powered to compare responses between vaccine doses or regimens.

From the cysteine up to the phenylalanine, the CDR3 has a length of 14 residues. The DNA shown is the 42-base CDR3, in frame from base 1. CDR1 and CDR2 were assigned from the germline V gene (reference sequence) as MNHEY and SMNVEV. V is pared back by 2 bases and J by 0 bases, with 8 bases lying between the germline termini. The intended sense of this specimen's treatment or condition label: about 20 received Ad26.COV2.S at low or high dose, single or two shots; 5 received placebo; per-sample allocation not given. Repertoires of vaccine and placebo recipients were sequenced from samples collected on day 63 after the first injection. Between 29 July and 7 August 2020, Cohort 1b enrolled 25 adults aged 18-55 years at one site in Boston, USA. Ad26.COV2.S was a replication-incompetent adenovirus type 26 vector expressing a prefusion-stabilized SARS-CoV-2 spike protein from the original Wuhan strain.

The immunoSEQ Assay was used to sequence TCRbeta CDR3 regions. After extraction, genomic DNA underwent amplification by bias-controlled multiplex PCR, followed by high-throughput sequencing. In the original analysis: To quantify the absolute abundance of each unique TCRbeta CDR3 region, sequences were collapsed and filtered. T cell fraction was estimated by normalizing TCRbeta template counts to usable DNA, which was measured by amplifying reference genes present in all nucleated cells. Repertoire TCRs were annotated as SARS-CoV-2-specific when V gene, CDR3 amino acid sequence and J gene were exactly matched to a known reactive TCR set. The reference SARS-CoV-2 TCR set came from MIRA and was filtered for enrichment in COVID-19-positive ImmuneCODE repertoires, removing public or cross-reactive TCRs. Based on the MIRA antigens, annotated TCRs were further analysed at the level of specific ORF or position within ORF. Breadth was defined as annotated unique rearrangements over total unique productive rearrangements; depth was the summed frequency of those rearrangements. TCR breadth was compared between groups using two-sided Wilcoxon rank-sum tests. TCRdb provides this immuneACCESS table in a form limited to in-frame rearrangements. Some clones are lacking; in checked studies, under half of them reflect an unresolved V gene, and why the rest are absent is not known. That table furnishes V, J and clone size, whereas the DNA furnished D and trimming. Within this sample are about 680,000 clones, with roughly nine tenths of them counted one time only. The biggest ten clones account for around 1.4% of the sample.

The sequence was obtained from a person aged 18-60 years who received the Ad26.COV2.S COVID-19 vaccine or a placebo. The chain is encoded by TRBV27 joined to TRBJ2-7, with the D gene not confidently named. The sample in question was peripheral blood, obtained in a trial of Ad26.COV2.S vaccine versus placebo. In nucleotides, the sequence is TGTGCCAGCAGTTTAGGGCGGAACTCCTACGAGCAGTACTTC. It is translated as CASSLGRNSYEQYF.